What follows is one T cell receptor (beta chain) and its context. The antigen remains unidentified. Other nucleotide sequences in the sample specify the same CDR3. The sample belongs to a study of cytomegalovirus exposure and HLA in healthy donors. After removal of 6 bases from V and 3 bases from J, the junction contained 0 bases not matched to a gene. Germline loops: CDR1 MNHEY, CDR2 SVGAGI. The CDR3 has 12 residues. Overall study results and limits: Earlier findings revealed that most TCR beta V segments proved productive either about 87% or about 30% of the time. In a later analysis, DRB1 alleles had the most associated TCRs; HLA-C alleles the fewest. As a later analysis showed, a missense DCLRE1C variant was linked to trimming of TCR beta V- and J-genes.

PCR involved 60 Vbeta and 13 Jbeta primers. Clones were read by immunoSEQ multiplex PCR, and TCRdb kept only the in-frame ones, dropping some. The sample yields about 60,000 clones, about 90% seen once. This chain joins TRBV6-5 and TRBJ1-1; 8 bases line up with TRBD1. The source material was PBMCs. The clonotype originates from a man aged 18 to 35 in good health and CMV-seronegative. CDR3 in amino acids: CASRDRDTEAFF. The CDR3 DNA sequence: TGTGCCAGCAGGGACAGGGACACTGAAGCTTTCTTT.